This T cell receptor beta chain was retrieved from a study of blood T cells in healthy people across ages. The germline CDR1 and CDR2 sequences are DFQATT and SNEGSKA (reference sequence). The CDR3 extends over 16 amino acids. Notes on this clonotype: The junction differs from germline at one of its ends, possibly a read error.

With a J-beta primer mix and a sample-barcoded 5' primer, a second PCR ran about 6 to 11 cycles. TCRdb passed the 5' RACE reads through MiXCR, listing each CDR3 protein once. The sample lists 800,000 or so distinct CDR3 sequences, roughly 25% occurring once. The sample also formed part of further work on T cells of mothers and their children. Per that paper: The study obtained over 8 million TCR beta CDR3 reads per mother and some 3 million per child.

The genes are TRBV20-1 and TRBJ2-2; TRBD2 aligns across 7 bases. Sequencing was performed on blood. This TCR was sampled from a boy aged 5-17 years in good health. The chain's CDR3 is CSARDEGGPNTGELFF. The CDR3 DNA is TGCAGTGCTAGAGATGAGGGAGGGCCGAACACTGGGGAGCTGTTTTTT.